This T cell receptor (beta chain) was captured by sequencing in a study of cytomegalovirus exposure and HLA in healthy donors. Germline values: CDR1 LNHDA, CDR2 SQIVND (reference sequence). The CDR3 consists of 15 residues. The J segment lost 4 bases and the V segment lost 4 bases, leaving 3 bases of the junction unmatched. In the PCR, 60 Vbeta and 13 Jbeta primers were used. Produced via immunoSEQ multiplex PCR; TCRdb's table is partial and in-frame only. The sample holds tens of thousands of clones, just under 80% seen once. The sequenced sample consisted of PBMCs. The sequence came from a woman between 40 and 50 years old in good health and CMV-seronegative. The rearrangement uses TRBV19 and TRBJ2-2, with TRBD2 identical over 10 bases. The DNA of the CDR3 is TGTGCCAGTAGTACCGGGACTAGCGTCACCGGGGAGCTGTTTTTT. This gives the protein CASSTGTSVTGELFF.